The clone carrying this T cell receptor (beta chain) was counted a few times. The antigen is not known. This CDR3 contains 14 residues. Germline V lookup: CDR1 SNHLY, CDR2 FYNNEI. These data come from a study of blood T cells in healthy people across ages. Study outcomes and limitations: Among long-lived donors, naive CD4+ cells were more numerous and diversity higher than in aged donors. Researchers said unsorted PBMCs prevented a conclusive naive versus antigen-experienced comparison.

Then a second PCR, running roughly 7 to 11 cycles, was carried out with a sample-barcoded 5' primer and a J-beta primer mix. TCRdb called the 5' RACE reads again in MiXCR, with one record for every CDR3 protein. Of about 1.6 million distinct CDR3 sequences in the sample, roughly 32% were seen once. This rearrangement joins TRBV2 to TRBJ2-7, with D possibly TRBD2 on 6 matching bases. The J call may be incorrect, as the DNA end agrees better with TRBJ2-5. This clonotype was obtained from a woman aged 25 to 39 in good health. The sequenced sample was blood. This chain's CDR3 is CASSEWQEGETQYF. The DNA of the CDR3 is TGTGCCAGCAGTGAATGGCAGGAGGGCGAGACCCAGTACTTC.